This T cell receptor beta chain was captured in a study of cytomegalovirus exposure and HLA in healthy donors. General study results and limits: Sequences of the TCR beta chain were said to predict the HLA-A and HLA-B alleles of most subjects accurately.

This clone turned up a few times. The antigen is not known. The PCR was carried out with 60 Vbeta primers and 13 Jbeta primers. Original methodology: In a later analysis, around 10 million of approximately 80 million unique beta chains occurred in at least two donors. Clones were sequenced by immunoSEQ multiplex PCR, and TCRdb holds only the in-frame ones, with some missing. That table gives V, J and clone size, and the DNA gave D and trimming. In the table there are around 99,000 clones, under 80% of which are singletons. The CDR3 has 15 residues. The sample consisted of PBMCs. The V and J genes are TRBV21-1 and TRBJ2-1; the table gives TRBD2 as D, unverified against the DNA. TRBV21-1 is a listed pseudogene. The TCR originated in a woman between 50 and 59 years old in good health and CMV-seropositive. The chain's CDR3 is CASSKTLREINEQFF. The CDR3 DNA reads as TGTGCCAGCAGCAAAACTCTGCGGGAGATCAATGAGCAGTTCTTC.